This TCR beta chain was captured by sequencing in a study of cytomegalovirus exposure and HLA in healthy donors (TCRdb year 2017). Concerning the study at large: According to an earlier analysis of around 600 of the donors, 150 million to 200 million T cells yielded 120 million or so unique TCR beta sequences and about 300 Gb of sequence data. To predict cytomegalovirus infection status, the study brought together high-throughput TCR immunosequencing, statistical association of individual TCRs with disease status, and machine learning. In an earlier analysis of several hundred of the donors, high-throughput TCR beta sequencing was used to judge whether each TCR beta V gene segment behaved as functional or pseudogenic. The number of typed donors differed by locus: roughly 629-630 for A, B, C, DRB1 and DQB1; 522 for DQA1; 600 to 610 for DPA1; and around 450 for DPB1. An early release covering around 630 HLA-typed donors comprised roughly 300 gigabases of sequencing data and around 85 million unique TCR sequences. A later genetic analysis took genome-wide SNP genotypes for about 55% of the 666 donors and used that subset as a discovery cohort. Besides the first cohort of 666 subjects, a separate validation cohort made up of over a hundred different subjects was used. Across approximately 400 genotyped donors of the cohort, an average of roughly 250,000 unique TCR beta nucleotide sequences per donor were sequenced, and approximately 17% of those sequences were non-productive. The study aimed to test whether cataloging public T cell receptors could reveal signatures of past pathogen exposure. A later analysis re-examined previously published TCR beta repertoires from several hundred donors and added high-resolution HLA genotyping to investigate patterns of TCR occurrence. Both class I and class II loci were covered by HLA typing, at four-digit resolution. Donor age, sex, ethnicity and CMV serostatus were compiled alongside the repertoire data. A few DR-DQ haplotypes were treated as single units for association and clustering because of strong linkage in the cohort. Rather than using new phenotypic data, the later analysis identified candidate immune exposures from TCR beta sequences and from how often those sequences occurred across donors. The study profiled the T cell repertoires of about 640 subjects by immunosequencing and related them to cytomegalovirus serostatus. Every repertoire in the discovery cohort had been generated on one and the same sequencing platform. Of the roughly 410 genotyped donors, 80% to 90% were placed in the genetic ancestry cluster associated with self-reported Caucasian donors. Results and caveats for the whole study, not just this receptor: It was suggested by the authors that the approach could potentially be generalized to other disease states and immunological phenotypes. The study gave a list of 150 to 200 TCR beta chains associated with cytomegalovirus. Several of the top co-occurrence clusters appeared to be linked to parvovirus B19, influenza, CMV and Epstein-Barr virus, according to a later analysis. A later analysis found that HLA-associated TCR beta chains were more clonally expanded and had lower generation probabilities than equally common non-associated chains. CMV serostatus was the only immune exposure information available for the cohort. An earlier analysis of approximately 540 of the donors showed that most TCR beta V segments appeared in productive rearrangements either about 90% or about 30% of the time, which broadly matched IMGT annotations. Across donors, most TCR sequences were observed very rarely, whereas some public TCRs were present in many individuals. A further reported finding was that TCR beta sequences accurately predicted the HLA-A and HLA-B alleles for most subjects in the first cohort. A cluster of highly shared sequence variants was judged likely to represent a technical artifact of the sequencing pipeline. Correlated functional status among segregating V segments might reflect linkage disequilibrium, but an unknown experimental factor could not be ruled out. Because the 87-base-pair reads could not distinguish some IMGT-functional V segments, including TRBV6-2 and TRBV6-3, those segments were excluded. Three of the identified cytomegalovirus-associated TCR beta chains were confirmed in vitro to be specific for cytomegalovirus antigens. HLA typing was unavailable for some donors at each locus, so association tests used only the typed subset. Sequencing depth was assumed to be roughly uniform across donors in the presence/absence analyses, though that assumption may not hold. When HLA alleles, especially DR and DQ, strongly co-occurred, attributing TCR associations to individual alleles was difficult. Because counts were too low, some 16 rarely observed V segments, including chromosome 9 orphons, were excluded from the earlier analysis of around 640 of the donors. A later analysis associated some 17,000 TCR beta sequences with specific HLA alleles at a false discovery rate of 0.05. In a later genetic analysis, a missense DCLRE1C variant was associated with V-gene and J-gene trimming of TCR beta chains, and the association was replicated in an independent cohort. Cytomegalovirus status was reported to be diagnosed by the classifier with high specificity and sensitivity in both the original and validation cohorts. Only TCR beta chains were sequenced in this cohort, and the absence of alpha or paired-chain data limited detectable features. In a later analysis, the rate of TCR association differed among HLA loci, with DRB1 alleles having the most associated TCRs and HLA-C alleles having the fewest. Most CMV-associated TCR beta chains appeared to be HLA-restricted in a later analysis, and the HLA associations seemed to be driven largely by CMV exposure. Compared with the roughly 700-donor mean, donors in an Asian-associated ancestry cluster had fewer N-insertions in productive TCRs, according to a later genetic analysis.

In total, roughly 670 healthy bone marrow donors made up the cohort. At the time of sampling, all cohort members were nominally healthy, though unrecorded immune exposures were likely present. The donor tested CMV seronegative and was one of the 352 seronegative cohort members. Every donor gave a peripheral blood sample, and the peripheral blood mononuclear cells from that sample were used for TCR beta sequencing. The Qiagen DNeasy Blood Extraction Kit was used to extract genomic DNA from the blood cell samples. Receptor amplification or capture employed the immunoSEQ multiplex PCR assay. For the multiplex PCR, a mixture combining 60 forward primers for TCR Vbeta segments and 13 reverse primers for TCR Jbeta segments was used. The CDR3 region of rearranged TCR beta genes was amplified from genomic DNA with a multiplex PCR assay. The amplified TCR beta libraries were sequenced on the Illumina HiSeq System as 87-base-pair reads. Per the original workflow: Across the roughly 670 repertoires, a later analysis counted around 80 million unique TCR beta chains, 9.5 million to 13 million of which were shared by at least two donors. Raw reads were error-corrected and collapsed into unique sequences by a nearest-neighbor algorithm in which closely related sequences were merged to remove PCR and sequencing errors. Alignment of CDR3 sequences to IMGT reference sequences was used to assign V, D and J gene segments. Each retained sequence needed at least a six-nucleotide match to both a V gene segment and a J gene segment. Rearrangements were classified as productive when the CDR3 lacked stop codons and remained in frame with V and J, and all other rearrangements were classified as non-productive. Following IMGT convention, CDR3 was defined as the stretch from the second conserved V-encoded cysteine to the conserved J-encoded phenylalanine. The earlier analysis of some 580 of the donors excluded any sequence lacking an unambiguous match to a single V gene segment. An earlier analysis of almost 600 of the donors classified V segments as functional when productive rearrangements were above 56.7% and as segregating when the standard deviation between donors was above 5%. To diagnose cytomegalovirus status from the catalog of TCR beta chain sequences, a statistical classification framework was built. In a later analysis, V and J genes were assigned by comparing TCR nucleotide sequences against IMGT/GENE-DB human TR gene sequences. A later analysis assigned CDR3 sequences and most-parsimonious VDJ recombination scenarios with the TCRdist pipeline. In a later analysis, every TCR beta chain was defined by the combination of its CDR3 amino acid sequence and its V-gene family, and reads without a unique V-gene family were dropped. As a way to deal with suspected cross-contamination and a sequencing artifact, a later analysis dropped 592 nucleotide sequences that were highly shared and had low generation probability. For each public chain, a later analysis derived a clonal expansion index from normalized ranks of inferred template counts within each repertoire. In a later analysis, generation probabilities were computed using a VDJ recombination model fitted to out-of-frame rearrangements, and the results were checked against IGoR. In a later analysis, TCR-TCR, TCR-HLA and TCR-CMV co-occurrence was scored with hypergeometric tests, and a repertoire-size bias correction was applied to TCR pairs. False discovery rates were estimated in a later analysis by permuting HLA or CMV assignments 20 times. In a later analysis, co-occurring TCRs were grouped using DBSCAN, and TCRdist sequence similarity was added for clustering within HLA-allele-positive subsets. For co-occurrence clustering, repertoires with fewer than 30,000 or more than 120,000 public chains were excluded, along with five or six repertoires with anomalous nucleotide sharing. What TCRdb holds here is the immuneACCESS table cut down to in-frame rearrangements. Part of the clones is not present; checked against another copy, under half of the missing clones reflect an unresolved V gene, and the others are unexplained. V, J and clone size are taken as reported in that table, and D and trimming were inferred from the DNA itself. For this sample there are around 180,000 clones; around 81% appear just once. The ten largest clones add up to about 1.8% of the sample.

Concerning this clone itself: This clone's antigen is unknown. Base qualities are missing; no much larger clone stands one base away.

Reading from cysteine to phenylalanine, the CDR3 counts 15 amino acids. CDR3 DNA only is kept here, 45 bases in frame from base 1. Germline trimming amounts to 5 bases on V and 5 bases on J, with 6 as the count of junction bases outside the gene matches. The germline V gene encodes CDR1 MNHNS and CDR2 SASEGT. The source is a young man in good health and CMV-seronegative. The chain was built from TRBV6-1 and TRBJ1-2, with 12 central nucleotides matching TRBD1. The sample taken for sequencing was PBMCs. The DNA reads as follows: TGTGCCAGCAGTACCCGGGACAGGGGGCCGTATGGCTACACCTTC. This codes for CASSTRDRGPYGYTF.